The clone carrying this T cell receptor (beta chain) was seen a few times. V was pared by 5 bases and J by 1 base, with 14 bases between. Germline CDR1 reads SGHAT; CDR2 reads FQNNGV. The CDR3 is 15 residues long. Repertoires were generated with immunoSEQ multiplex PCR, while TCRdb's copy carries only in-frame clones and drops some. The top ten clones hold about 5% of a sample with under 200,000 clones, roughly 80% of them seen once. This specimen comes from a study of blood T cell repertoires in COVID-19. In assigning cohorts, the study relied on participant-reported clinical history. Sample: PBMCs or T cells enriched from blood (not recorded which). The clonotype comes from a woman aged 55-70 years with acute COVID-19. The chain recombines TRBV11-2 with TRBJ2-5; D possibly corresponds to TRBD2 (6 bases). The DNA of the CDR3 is TGTGCCAGCAGCGTCAGGAGGGGTGGCCAAGAGACCCAGTACTTC. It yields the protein CASSVRRGGQETQYF.